This record looks at one T cell receptor (beta chain) sequence and its context. The antigen it recognizes is unknown. The sample holds no much larger clone one base away, and base qualities are not on file. The cohort was made up of about 670 healthy bone marrow donors. Cohort members were all nominally healthy when sampled, although unrecorded immune exposures were likely present. The donor was CMV seropositive and belonged to the group of a few hundred seropositive cohort members. Every donor gave a peripheral blood sample, and the peripheral blood mononuclear cells from that sample were used for TCR beta sequencing. Genomic DNA was extracted from the blood cell samples with the Qiagen DNeasy Blood Extraction Kit. V is shortened by 3 bases, J by 4 bases, and the region joining them spans 12 bases. From the cysteine up to the phenylalanine, the CDR3 has a length of 14 residues. The CDR3 DNA has 42 bases and is translated from base 1. CDR1 and CDR2 (SGHTA, FQGNSA) derive from the germline V gene.

Preparation of the library involved the immunoSEQ multiplex PCR assay. The multiplex PCR relied on a mix of 60 forward primers for TCR Vbeta segments and 13 reverse primers for TCR Jbeta segments. The CDR3 region of rearranged TCR beta genes was amplified from genomic DNA by a multiplex PCR assay. The amplified TCR beta libraries were sequenced on the Illumina HiSeq System as 87-base-pair reads. In the original analysis: Across the 670 or so repertoires, a later analysis counted some 80 million unique TCR beta chains, 9.5 million to 12 million of which were shared by at least two donors. Raw reads were error-corrected and collapsed into unique sequences with a nearest-neighbor algorithm that merged closely related sequences to remove PCR and sequencing errors. Alignment of CDR3 sequences to IMGT reference sequences was used to assign V, D and J gene segments. For a sequence to be retained, a match of at least six nucleotides was required to both a V gene segment and a J gene segment. Rearrangements were classified as productive when the CDR3 lacked stop codons and remained in frame with V and J, and all other rearrangements were classified as non-productive. CDR3 was defined by IMGT convention, running from the second conserved V-encoded cysteine to the conserved J-encoded phenylalanine. The earlier analysis of fewer than 750 of the donors excluded sequences that lacked an unambiguous match to a single V gene segment. An earlier analysis of some 500 of the donors classified V segments as functional when productive rearrangements were above 56.7% and as segregating when the standard deviation between donors was above 5%. A statistical classification framework was developed to diagnose cytomegalovirus status using the catalog of TCR beta chain sequences. In a later analysis, V and J genes were assigned by comparing TCR nucleotide sequences against IMGT/GENE-DB human TR gene sequences. The TCRdist pipeline was used in a later analysis to assign CDR3 sequences and most-parsimonious VDJ recombination scenarios. In a later analysis, each TCR beta chain was defined by its CDR3 amino acid sequence together with its V-gene family, and reads without a unique V-gene family were excluded. To address suspected cross-contamination and a sequencing artifact, a later analysis removed several hundred highly shared, low-generation-probability nucleotide sequences. A later analysis calculated a clonal expansion index for each public chain from normalized within-repertoire ranks of inferred template counts. In a later analysis, generation probabilities were computed using a VDJ recombination model fitted to out-of-frame rearrangements, and the results were checked against IGoR. A later analysis scored TCR-TCR, TCR-HLA and TCR-CMV co-occurrence with hypergeometric tests, applying a repertoire-size bias correction to TCR pairs. A later analysis estimated false discovery rates by permuting HLA or CMV assignments 20 times. In a later analysis, co-occurring TCRs were grouped using DBSCAN, and TCRdist sequence similarity was added for clustering within HLA-allele-positive subsets. Co-occurrence clustering excluded repertoires with fewer than 30,000 or more than 120,000 public chains, plus five with anomalous nucleotide sharing. In its TCRdb copy, this immuneACCESS table keeps in-frame sequences only and misses some clones. Where compared with another copy, unresolved V genes explain less than half of these, and the others have no known cause. V and J calls and clone size are as listed in that table; D and trimming were resolved from the DNA. In all, the sample holds more than 150,000 clones, and roughly 73% of those were seen once. About 7.7% of the sample is in the top ten clones.

This specimen belongs to a study of cytomegalovirus exposure and HLA in healthy donors (dated by TCRdb to about 2017). About the full investigation: In an earlier analysis of under 750 of the donors, 250 to 300 Gb of sequence data and 117 million unique TCR beta sequences from about 190 million T cells were reported. A later analysis re-analyzed previously published TCR beta repertoires from roughly 690 donors and added high-resolution HLA genotyping to study TCR occurrence patterns. High-throughput TCR immunosequencing, statistical association of individual TCRs with disease status, and machine learning were combined to predict cytomegalovirus infection status. Because of strong linkage in the cohort, roughly five DR-DQ haplotypes were treated as single units for association and clustering. An earlier analysis of more than 450 of the donors used high-throughput TCR beta sequencing to judge whether each TCR beta V gene segment behaved as functional or pseudogenic. The study aimed to test whether signatures of past pathogen exposure could be identified by cataloging public T cell receptors. Besides the first cohort of approximately 670 subjects, a separate validation cohort made up of over 95 different subjects was used. The T cell repertoires of some 670 subjects were profiled by immunosequencing and related to cytomegalovirus serostatus. The genetic ancestry cluster associated with self-reported Caucasian donors included 70% to 85% of the roughly 360 genotyped donors. HLA typing covered class I and class II loci at four-digit resolution. In a later genetic analysis, genome-wide SNP genotypes for about 55% of the 666 donors were used, and that subset was treated as a discovery cohort. Around 320 gigabases of sequencing data and tens of millions of unique TCR sequences were included in an early release covering around 600 HLA-typed donors. Typing coverage differed by locus: A, B, C, DRB1 and DQB1 were typed in about 629-630 donors, DQA1 in 522, DPA1 in 600 to 610, and DPB1 in just under 480. Donor age, sex, ethnicity and CMV serostatus were compiled alongside the repertoire data. Rather than using new phenotypic data, the later analysis identified candidate immune exposures from TCR beta sequences and from how often those sequences occurred across donors. Among almost 400 genotyped donors of the cohort, an average of roughly 240,000 unique TCR beta nucleotide sequences were sequenced per donor, 15% to 20% of them non-productive. Every repertoire in the discovery cohort had been generated on one and the same sequencing platform.

What the research found in general, with its limitations: Because counts were too low, about 15 rarely observed V segments, including chromosome 9 orphons, were left out of the earlier analysis of approximately 500 of the donors. In an earlier analysis of approximately 590 of the donors, most TCR beta V segments were observed in productive rearrangements about 87% or about 30% of the time, broadly matching IMGT annotations. The study gave a list of some 150 TCR beta chains associated with cytomegalovirus. Correlated functional status among segregating V segments might reflect linkage disequilibrium, but an unknown experimental factor could not be ruled out. HLA typing was unavailable for some donors at each locus, so association tests used only the typed subset. A further reported finding was that TCR beta sequences accurately predicted the HLA-A and HLA-B alleles for most subjects in the first cohort. Immune exposure information for the cohort was limited to CMV serostatus. In a later analysis, TCR association rates were found to vary across HLA loci, with the most associated TCRs seen for DRB1 alleles and the fewest for HLA-C alleles. The classifier was reported to diagnose cytomegalovirus status with high specificity and sensitivity in both the original cohort and the validation cohort. It was suggested by the authors that the approach could potentially be generalized to other disease states and immunological phenotypes. A later analysis associated about 17,000 TCR beta sequences with specific HLA alleles at a false discovery rate of 0.05. A later analysis found that HLA-associated TCR beta chains were more clonally expanded and had lower generation probabilities than equally common non-associated chains. In vitro tests confirmed that a few of the cytomegalovirus-associated TCR beta chains recognize cytomegalovirus antigens. Several of the top co-occurrence clusters appeared to be linked to parvovirus B19, influenza, CMV and Epstein-Barr virus, according to a later analysis. A later genetic analysis associated a missense DCLRE1C variant with V-gene and J-gene trimming of TCR beta chains, and an independent cohort replicated the association. A later genetic analysis reported fewer N-insertions in productive TCRs among donors in an Asian-associated ancestry cluster than the roughly 670-donor mean. Strong co-occurrence of HLA alleles, especially DR and DQ, made assigning TCR associations to individual alleles difficult. The presence/absence analyses assumed that sequencing depth was roughly uniform across donors, and that assumption may not be true. This cohort had only TCR beta chains sequenced, and the lack of alpha or paired-chain data limited which features could be detected. Because the 87-base-pair reads could not distinguish some IMGT-functional V segments, including TRBV6-2 and TRBV6-3, those segments were excluded. A cluster of highly shared sequence variants was judged likely to represent a technical artifact of the sequencing pipeline. Most CMV-associated TCR beta chains appeared to be HLA-restricted in a later analysis, and the HLA associations seemed to be driven largely by CMV exposure. Most TCR sequences were observed very rarely across donors, whereas some public TCRs were present in many individuals.

The sample was PBMCs. The source of this sequence is a woman aged 40 to 50 in good health and CMV-seropositive. This sequence uses TRBV7-2 and TRBJ2-5; a tentative D call is TRBD1 (5 bases match). This receptor has the CDR3 CASSLGRGRETQYF. In nucleotides, the sequence is TGTGCCAGCAGCTTGGGTAGGGGCCGAGAGACCCAGTACTTC.